This T cell receptor beta chain was retrieved from a study of fetal regulatory T cell absence and autoimmunity. Broader study findings: Pancreas TCRs were oligoclonally enriched versus cord blood, some clones over 80-fold. Cord blood and pancreas showed broadly similar TRB gene family usage.

The CDR3 totals 14 residues. CDR1 and CDR2 (germline): SGHTS, YDEGEE. V lost 2 bases, J lost 5 bases, and 8 bases lay in between. The protocol was immunoSEQ multiplex PCR, while the TCRdb copy is restricted to in-frame clones and leaves out a portion. Of about 50,000 clones listed, approximately 83% are singletons. This clone has a single count. Antigen: not known. The TCR was taken from a newborn boy with IPEX syndrome. The rearrangement joins TRBV5-8 to TRBJ1-6; D call uncertain. The specimen sequenced was cord blood. The CDR3 DNA follows: TGTGCCAGCAGCTTCTTGGTAAATAATTCACCCCTCCACTTT. Its protein product is CASSFLVNNSPLHF.